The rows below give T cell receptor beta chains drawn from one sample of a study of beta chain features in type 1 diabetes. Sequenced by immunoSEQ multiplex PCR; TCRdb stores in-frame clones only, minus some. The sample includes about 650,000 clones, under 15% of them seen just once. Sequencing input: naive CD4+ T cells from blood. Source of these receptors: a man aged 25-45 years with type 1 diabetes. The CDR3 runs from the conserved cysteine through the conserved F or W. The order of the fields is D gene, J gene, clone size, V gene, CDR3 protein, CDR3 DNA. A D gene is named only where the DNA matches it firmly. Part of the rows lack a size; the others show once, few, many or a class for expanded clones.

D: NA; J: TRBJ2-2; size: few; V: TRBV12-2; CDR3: CASRSPRGVNTGELFF; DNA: TGTGCAAGTCGCTCGCCCCGCGGGGTGAACACCGGGGAGCTGTTTTTT
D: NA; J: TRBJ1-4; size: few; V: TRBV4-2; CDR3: CASSRGPGPSEKLFF; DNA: TGTGCCAGCAGCCGTGGACCAGGGCCGAGTGAAAAACTGTTTTTT
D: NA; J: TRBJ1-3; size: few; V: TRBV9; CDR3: CASSVATGIGNTIYF; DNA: TGTGCCAGCAGCGTAGCTACAGGGATCGGAAACACCATATATTTT
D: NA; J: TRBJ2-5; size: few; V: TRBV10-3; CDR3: CAITRGPGVEETQYF; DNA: TGTGCCATCACCCGGGGGCCAGGAGTCGAAGAGACCCAGTACTTC
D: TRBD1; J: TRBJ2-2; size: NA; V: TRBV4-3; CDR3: CASSQPPGQGLGELFF; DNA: TGCGCCAGCAGCCAGCCACCGGGACAGGGTCTCGGGGAGCTGTTTTTT
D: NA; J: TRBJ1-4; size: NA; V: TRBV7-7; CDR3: CASSPGTGVDEKLFF; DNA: TGTGCTAGCAGCCCGGGGACCGGGGTGGATGAAAAACTGTTTTTT
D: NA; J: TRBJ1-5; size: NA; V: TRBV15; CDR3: CATSRVAGGNQPQHF; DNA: TGTGCCACCAGCAGAGTCGCAGGGGGCAATCAGCCCCAGCATTTT
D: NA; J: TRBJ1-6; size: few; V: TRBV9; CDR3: CASSVGRGFDSPLHF; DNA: TGTGCCAGCAGCGTAGGAAGGGGGTTCGATTCACCCCTCCACTTT
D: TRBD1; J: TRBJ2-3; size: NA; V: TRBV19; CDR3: CASSRTGDTPHTSTDTQYF; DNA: TGTGCCAGTAGTCGGACAGGGGATACACCTCATACTAGCACAGATACGCAGTATTTT
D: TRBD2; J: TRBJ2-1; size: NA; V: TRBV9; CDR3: CASSVTSGGYNEQFF; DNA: TGTGCCAGCAGCGTGACTAGCGGGGGATACAATGAGCAGTTCTTC
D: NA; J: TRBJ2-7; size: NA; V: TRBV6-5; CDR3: CASSYTADSYEQYF; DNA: TGTGCCAGCAGTTACACCGCGGACAGCTACGAGCAGTACTTC
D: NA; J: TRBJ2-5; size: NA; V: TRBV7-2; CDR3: CASSFAPGETQYF; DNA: TGTGCCAGCAGCTTCGCCCCCGGGGAGACCCAGTACTTC
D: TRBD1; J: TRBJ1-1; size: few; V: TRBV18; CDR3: CASANTGESDEAFF; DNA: TGTGCCAGCGCGAATACAGGGGAGTCTGATGAAGCTTTCTTT
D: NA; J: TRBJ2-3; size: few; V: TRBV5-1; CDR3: CASSLSTGSSSTDTQYF; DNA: TGCGCCAGCAGCCTCTCCACAGGATCCTCTAGCACAGATACGCAGTATTTT
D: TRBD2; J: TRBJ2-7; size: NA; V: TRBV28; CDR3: CASLTSGDPWEQYF; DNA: TGTGCCAGTTTGACTAGCGGGGACCCATGGGAGCAGTACTTC
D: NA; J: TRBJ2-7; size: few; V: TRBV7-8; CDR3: CASSLVSSFSYEQYF; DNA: TGTGCCAGCAGCTTAGTCTCCAGCTTCTCCTACGAGCAGTACTTC
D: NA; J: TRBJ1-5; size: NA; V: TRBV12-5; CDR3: CASGFIDNSNQPQHF; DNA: TGTGCTAGTGGTTTCATTGACAATAGCAATCAGCCCCAGCATTTT
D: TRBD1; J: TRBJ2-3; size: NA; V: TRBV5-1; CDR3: CASSSGGTGVPTDTQYF; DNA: TGCGCCAGCAGCTCCGGGGGGACAGGGGTTCCCACAGATACGCAGTATTTT
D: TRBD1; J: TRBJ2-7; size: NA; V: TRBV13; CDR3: CASSLGQAGVYEQYF; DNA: TGTGCCAGCAGCTTGGGACAGGCTGGGGTCTACGAGCAGTACTTC
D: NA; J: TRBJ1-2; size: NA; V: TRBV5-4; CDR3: CASSLVSTNYGYTF; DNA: TGTGCCAGCAGCTTGGTGTCCACTAACTATGGCTACACCTTC
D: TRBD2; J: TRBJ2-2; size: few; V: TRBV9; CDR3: CASSVSSGGIFAPGELFF; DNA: TGTGCCAGCAGCGTGTCTAGCGGGGGGATCTTTGCCCCCGGGGAGCTGTTTTTT
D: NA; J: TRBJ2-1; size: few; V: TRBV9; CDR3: CASSETNEQFF; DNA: TGTGCCAGCAGCGAGACGAATGAGCAGTTCTTC
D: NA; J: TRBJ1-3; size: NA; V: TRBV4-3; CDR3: CASSRQVYAGNTIYF; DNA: TGCGCCAGCAGCCGCCAGGTTTATGCTGGAAACACCATATATTTT
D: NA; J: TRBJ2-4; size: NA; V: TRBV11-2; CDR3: CASTEKGVATKNIQYF; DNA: TGTGCCAGCACTGAAAAGGGCGTCGCTACTAAAAACATTCAGTACTTC
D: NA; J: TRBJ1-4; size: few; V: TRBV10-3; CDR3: CAISRQDGEKLFF; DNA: TGTGCCATCAGCCGACAGGACGGTGAAAAACTGTTTTTT
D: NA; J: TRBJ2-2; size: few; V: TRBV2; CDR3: CASSDRAQDTGELFF; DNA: TGTGCCAGCAGTGACAGGGCTCAGGACACCGGGGAGCTGTTTTTT
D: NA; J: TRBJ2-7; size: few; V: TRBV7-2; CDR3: CASSSYNQQIEQYF; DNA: TGTGCCAGCAGCTCCTATAACCAACAGATCGAGCAGTACTTC
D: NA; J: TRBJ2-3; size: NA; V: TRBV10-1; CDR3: CASSVDGPDTQYF; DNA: TGCGCCAGCAGTGTTGACGGACCTGATACGCAGTATTTT
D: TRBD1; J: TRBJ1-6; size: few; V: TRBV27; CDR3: CASSLDRVRSPLHF; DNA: TGTGCCAGCAGTTTAGACAGGGTCAGGTCACCCCTCCACTTT
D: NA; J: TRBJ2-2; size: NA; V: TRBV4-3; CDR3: CASSQDLGRGTGELFF; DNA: TGCGCCAGCAGCCAAGATCTAGGCAGGGGCACCGGGGAGCTGTTTTTT
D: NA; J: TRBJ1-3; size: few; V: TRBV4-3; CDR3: CASRENDSGNTIYF; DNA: TGCGCCAGCAGGGAGAATGATTCTGGAAACACCATATATTTT
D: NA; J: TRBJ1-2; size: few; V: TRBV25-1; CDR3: CASSELSSNYGYTF; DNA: TGTGCCAGCAGTGAATTGAGCAGCAACTATGGCTACACCTTC
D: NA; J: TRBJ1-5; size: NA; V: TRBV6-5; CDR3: CASSRGPREPQHF; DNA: TGTGCCAGCAGTCGGGGGCCTCGGGAGCCCCAGCATTTT
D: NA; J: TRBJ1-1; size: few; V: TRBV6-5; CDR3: CASSMGPTEAFF; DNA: TGTGCCAGTTCTATGGGGCCCACTGAAGCTTTCTTT
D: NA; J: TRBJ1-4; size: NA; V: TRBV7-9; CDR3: CASSSPPGGGPLFF; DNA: TGTGCCAGCAGCTCACCGCCTGGAGGGGGGCCTCTGTTTTTT
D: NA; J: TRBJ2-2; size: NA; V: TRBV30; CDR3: CAWSVIRAGELFF; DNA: TGTGCCTGGAGTGTCATCCGGGCCGGGGAGCTGTTTTTT
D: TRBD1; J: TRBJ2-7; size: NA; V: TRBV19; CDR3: CASSRTGSEQYF; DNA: TGTGCCAGTAGCAGGACAGGGTCCGAGCAGTACTTC
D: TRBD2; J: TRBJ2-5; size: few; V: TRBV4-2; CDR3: CASSPAGTSGGNQETQYF; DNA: TGTGCCAGCAGCCCGGCCGGGACTAGCGGGGGGAACCAAGAGACCCAGTACTTC
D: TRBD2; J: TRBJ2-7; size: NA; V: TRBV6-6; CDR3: CASSAAGGSEQYF; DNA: TGTGCCAGCAGTGCGGCGGGGGGGTCCGAGCAGTACTTC
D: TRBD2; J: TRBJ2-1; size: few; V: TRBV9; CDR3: CASSVAPGGPSYNEQFF; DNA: TGTGCCAGCAGCGTAGCTCCGGGGGGGCCCTCCTACAATGAGCAGTTCTTC